This T cell receptor (beta chain) came from a study of blood T cell repertoires in COVID-19. The CDR3 contains 14 residues. Germline-derived CDR1 and CDR2 are SGHAT and FQDESV (reference sequence). With V trimmed by 4 bases and J by 6 bases, 2 bases remained unmatched. Method: immunoSEQ multiplex PCR; TCRdb's copy keeps in-frame clones and lacks some. This table holds 100,000 or so clones, 88% found once. The sample consisted of peripheral blood. This TCR derives from a man aged 60-69 years with acute or convalescent COVID-19. The chain uses TRBV11-1 and TRBJ1-4; 10 bases line up with TRBD1. The chain's CDR3 is CASSSGTGDEKLFF. CDR3 nucleotides: TGTGCCAGCAGCTCCGGGACAGGGGATGAAAAACTGTTTTTT.